The text below deals with one T cell receptor (beta chain). The sample belongs to a study of blood T cell repertoires in COVID-19. Study information: Donors in the United States, Italy and Spain gave samples during acute or convalescent COVID-19. PBMCs, B-cell-depleted T cells, or T cells provided the cDNA or gDNA that made up the material.

Per the authors' pipeline: Amplified reference gene primers provided the basis for estimating nucleated cell counts. Repertoires were generated with immunoSEQ multiplex PCR, while TCRdb's copy carries only in-frame clones and drops some. The V and J calls and the clone size are those of that table, but D and trimming were determined from the DNA. This sample has hundreds of thousands of clones, with about nine tenths found just once. Germline V lookup: CDR1 SGHVS, CDR2 FQNEAQ. The CDR3 has 15 amino acids. V lost 1 base and J lost 0, with 9 bases in between. The origin of this receptor is a woman in her twenties or thirties who had recovered from COVID-19. This chain connects TRBV7-8 to TRBJ1-1; D unresolved. Input material: peripheral blood. The CDR3: CASSLDEQLNTEAFF. In DNA, the CDR3 is TGTGCCAGCAGCTTAGATGAACAGCTGAACACTGAAGCTTTCTTT.